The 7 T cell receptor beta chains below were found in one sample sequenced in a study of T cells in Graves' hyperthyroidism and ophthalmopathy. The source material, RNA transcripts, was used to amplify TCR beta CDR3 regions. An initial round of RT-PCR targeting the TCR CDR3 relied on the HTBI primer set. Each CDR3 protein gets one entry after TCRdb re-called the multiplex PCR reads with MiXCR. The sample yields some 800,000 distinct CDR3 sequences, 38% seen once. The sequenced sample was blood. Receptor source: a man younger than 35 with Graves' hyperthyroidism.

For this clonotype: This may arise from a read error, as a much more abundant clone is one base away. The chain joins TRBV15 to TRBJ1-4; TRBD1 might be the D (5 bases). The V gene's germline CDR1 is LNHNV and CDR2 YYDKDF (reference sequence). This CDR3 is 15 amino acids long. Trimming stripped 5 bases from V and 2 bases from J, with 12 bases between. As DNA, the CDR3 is TGTGCCACCAGCGGCGGGGGGGAGACTAATGAAAAACTGTTTTTT. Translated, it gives CATSGGGETNEKLFF.

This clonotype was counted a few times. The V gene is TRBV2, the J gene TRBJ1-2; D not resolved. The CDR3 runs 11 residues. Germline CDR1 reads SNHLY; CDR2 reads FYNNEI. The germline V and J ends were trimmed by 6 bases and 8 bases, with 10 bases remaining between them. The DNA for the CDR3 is TGTGCCAGCAGAGACCCTTGGGGCTACACCTTC. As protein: CASRDPWGYTF.

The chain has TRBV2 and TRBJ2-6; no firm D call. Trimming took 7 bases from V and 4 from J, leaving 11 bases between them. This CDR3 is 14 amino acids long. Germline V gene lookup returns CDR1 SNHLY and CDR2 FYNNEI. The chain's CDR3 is CASKAATGANVLTF. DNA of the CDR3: TGTGCCAGCAAGGCGGCCACCGGGGCCAACGTCCTGACTTTC.

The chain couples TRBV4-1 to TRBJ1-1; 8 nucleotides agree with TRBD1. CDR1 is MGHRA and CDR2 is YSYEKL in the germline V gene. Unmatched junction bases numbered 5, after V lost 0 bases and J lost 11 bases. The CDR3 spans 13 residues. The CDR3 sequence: CASSQEDRDRAFF. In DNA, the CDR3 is TGCGCCAGCAGCCAAGAGGACAGGGATCGCGCTTTCTTT.

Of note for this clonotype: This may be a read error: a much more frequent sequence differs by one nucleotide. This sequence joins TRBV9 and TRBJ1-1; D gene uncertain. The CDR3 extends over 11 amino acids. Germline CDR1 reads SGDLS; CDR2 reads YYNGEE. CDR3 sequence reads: CASSPGSEALF. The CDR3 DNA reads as TGTGCCAGCAGCCCCGGGAGTGAAGCTCTCTTT. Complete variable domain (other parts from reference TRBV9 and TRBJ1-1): DSGVTQTPKHLITATGQRVTLRCSPRSGDLSVYWYQQSLDQGLQFLIQYYNGEERAKGNILERFSAQQFPDLHSELNLSSLELGDSALYFCASSPGSEALFGQGTRLTVV.

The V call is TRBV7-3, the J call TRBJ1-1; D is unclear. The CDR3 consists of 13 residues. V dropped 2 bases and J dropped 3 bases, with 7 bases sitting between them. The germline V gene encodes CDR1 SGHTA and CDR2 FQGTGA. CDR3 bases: TGTGCCAGCAGCTTACAGTGGGACACTGAAGCTTTCTTT. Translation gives CASSLQWDTEAFF.

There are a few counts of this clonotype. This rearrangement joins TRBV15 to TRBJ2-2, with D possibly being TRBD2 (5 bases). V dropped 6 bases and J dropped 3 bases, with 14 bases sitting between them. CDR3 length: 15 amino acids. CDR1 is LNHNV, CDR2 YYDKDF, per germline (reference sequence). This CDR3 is CATRGRGSDTGELFF. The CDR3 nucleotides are TGTGCCACCAGAGGGAGAGGGTCGGACACCGGGGAGCTGTTTTTT.